This passage covers 23 T cell receptor beta chains from one sample sequenced in a study of technical replicates of blood from several donors. Measured with immunoSEQ multiplex PCR; TCRdb has only the in-frame clones, and not every one. The data show about 100,000 clones, with 85% to 95% seen just once and approximately 0.36% held by the top ten. The sequenced sample consisted of T cells isolated from PBMCs. Receptors originate from a human donor in good health.

The rearrangement links TRBV2 to TRBJ2-7, with D possibly TRBD2 on 5 matching bases. V dropped 5 bases and J dropped 0 bases, with 11 bases sitting between them. Germline V lookup: CDR1 SNHLY, CDR2 FYNNEI. This CDR3 contains 14 residues. CDR3 DNA sequence: TGTGCCAGCAGTCTTACTAGTCTCTCCTACGAGCAGTACTTC. It translates to CASSLTSLSYEQYF.

The chain has TRBV7-2 and TRBJ2-7; TRBD1 matches at 8 bases. Germline V gene lookup returns CDR1 SGHTA and CDR2 FQGNSA. Germline trimming cut 7 bases from V and 2 bases from J; bases unmatched to any gene: 10. CDR3 length: 15 amino acids. The CDR3 protein is CASTLTGTGPYEQYF. The CDR3 DNA reads TGTGCCAGCACCCTAACCGGGACAGGTCCCTACGAGCAGTACTTC.

J is TRBJ1-2 and V is TRBV28; 8 bases are shared with TRBD1. V shed 4 bases and J 5 bases; nucleotides not matched to a gene: 9. Germline-derived CDR1 and CDR2 are MDHEN and SYDVKM. This CDR3 comprises 15 residues. In nucleotides, the CDR3 is TGTGCCAGCAGTTCAAGGACAGGGCAAATATATGGCTACACCTTC. Protein: CASSSRTGQIYGYTF.

The table lists this clone with a count of one. This chain connects TRBV9 to TRBJ1-1, with D possibly being TRBD1 (5 bases). The CDR3 length is 12 residues. CDR1 is SGDLS, CDR2 YYNGEE, per germline. V was trimmed by 1 base and J by 8 bases, leaving 9 bases between them. CDR3 sequence reads: CASSVTAGEAFF. The CDR3 coding sequence is TGTGCCAGCAGCGTAACGGCAGGGGAAGCTTTCTTT.

V gene TRBV30 combines with J gene TRBJ2-1, with 11 bases aligning to TRBD2. The CDR3 length is 17 residues. Germline lookup yields CDR1 GTSNPN and CDR2 SVGIG (reference sequence). The V gene end was trimmed by 4 bases and the J gene end by 11 bases; junction bases not matched to a gene: 19. CDR3 sequence (DNA): TGTGCCTGGAAAGGGCTGATTAGCGGGAGGGTAGCAATGAAGCAGTTCTTC. Amino acid sequence: CAWKGLISGRVAMKQFF.

This chain links TRBV19 with TRBJ1-1; 7 bases fit TRBD1. Germline trimming cut 8 bases from V and 0 bases from J; bases unmatched to any gene: 6. Germline V gives CDR1 LNHDA, CDR2 SQIVND (reference sequence). There are 14 residues in the CDR3. The CDR3 region has the DNA TGTGCCAGTGGGAGACAGGGAATGAACACTGAAGCTTTCTTT. The encoded protein is CASGRQGMNTEAFF.

This clone was observed a single time. This chain uses TRBV28 with TRBJ2-2, with 9 bases lining up with TRBD1. The CDR3 has 16 amino acids. Trimming removed 7 bases from V and 6 bases from J; junction bases left unmatched: 12. Germline CDR1 reads MDHEN; CDR2 reads SYDVKM. The CDR3 DNA is TGTGCCAGCACCTTACCGGGACAGGGAATATCCGGGGAGCTGTTTTTT. This gives the protein CASTLPGQGISGELFF.

The chain employs TRBV19 and TRBJ2-7; 8 nucleotides agree with TRBD1. Germline CDR1 is LNHDA and CDR2 is SQIVND (reference sequence). The length of the CDR3 is 18 residues. V lost 5 bases to trimming and J lost 2 bases; unmatched junction nucleotides: 17. In nucleotides, the CDR3 is TGTGCCAGTAGTTCTCCGACAGGGGATCGGAGTCTGACCTACGAGCAGTACTTC. Translating it yields CASSSPTGDRSLTYEQYF.

This chain connects TRBV9 to TRBJ2-1, with D perhaps matching TRBD2 (5 bases). The CDR3 extends over 16 amino acids. In germline, CDR1 is SGDLS, CDR2 YYNGEE. The V gene lost 4 bases and the J gene lost 5 bases, with 19 bases spanning the gap. CDR3 sequence: CASSPSGGSLDNEQFF. DNA for the CDR3: TGTGCCAGCAGCCCCAGCGGTGGATCCCTCGACAATGAGCAGTTCTTC.

This chain links TRBV10-3 with TRBJ2-1, with 13 bases aligning to TRBD2. Germline loops: CDR1 ENHRY, CDR2 SYGVKD. V lost 10 bases to trimming and J lost 5 bases; unmatched junction nucleotides: 2. CDR3 length: 13 residues. Here the CDR3 reads CATTSGRDNEQFF. The CDR3 nucleotides read TGTGCCACCACTAGCGGGAGGGACAATGAGCAGTTCTTC.

The rearrangement links TRBV7-8 to TRBJ1-1, with D hard to call. V lost 1 base, J lost 0 bases, and 12 bases lay in between. The CDR3 has 16 residues. The germline CDR1 and CDR2 sequences are SGHVS and FQNEAQ. The CDR3 DNA reads TGTGCCAGCAGCTTAGGAGTCATTAACCTGAACACTGAAGCTTTCTTT. It codes for CASSLGVINLNTEAFF. Filled out from reference TRBV7-8 and TRBJ1-1, the complete variable domain reads GAGVSQSPRYKVAKRGQDVALRCDPISGHVSLFWYQQALGQGPEFLTYFQNEAQLDKSGLPSDRFFAERPEGSVSTLKIQRTQQEDSAVYLCASSLGVINLNTEAFFGQGTRLTVV.

The V and J genes are TRBV14 and TRBJ1-2, with 7 bases that match TRBD1. The trim removed 5 bases at V and 3 bases at J, leaving 6 bases unmatched. The germline V gene encodes CDR1 SGHDN and CDR2 FVKESK. This CDR3 has 14 residues. CDR3: CASSSTGDYYGYTF. The CDR3 nucleotides are TGTGCCAGCAGCTCAACAGGGGACTACTATGGCTACACCTTC.

V usage is TRBV2 and J usage is TRBJ2-6, with 7 bases that match TRBD1. Trimming at V came to 7 bases and at J to 0 bases, leaving 9 bases not matched to a gene. Germline lookup yields CDR1 SNHLY and CDR2 FYNNEI. The CDR3 has 17 residues. CDR3 DNA sequence: TGTGCCAGCATTTCGGGGACAGTCAGCTCTGGGGCCAACGTCCTGACTTTC. It specifies CASISGTVSSGANVLTF. Filled out from reference TRBV2 and TRBJ2-6, the complete variable domain reads EPEVTQTPSHQVTQMGQEVILRCVPISNHLYFYWYRQILGQKVEFLVSFYNNEISEKSEIFDDQFSVERPDGSNFTLKIRSTKLEDSAMYFCASISGTVSSGANVLTFGAGSRLTVL.

The chain is built from TRBV28 and TRBJ2-5; 7 bases map to TRBD1. The V segment lost 7 bases and the J segment 3 bases; nucleotides outside the gene matches: 11. CDR1 is MDHEN, CDR2 SYDVKM, per germline. The CDR3 extends over 15 amino acids. The CDR3, as DNA: TGTGCCAGCAACCCTAGGGGGACAGTAGAAGAGACCCAGTACTTC. Its protein product is CASNPRGTVEETQYF.

The chain couples TRBV21-1 to TRBJ2-5; the table's D call of TRBD1 was not tested on the DNA. TRBV21-1 is annotated as a pseudogene. CDR3 length: 15 amino acids. This CDR3 is CASSKEGKGRETQYF. In nucleotides, the CDR3 is TGTGCCAGCAGCAAAGAGGGGAAGGGAAGGGAGACCCAGTACTTC.

The genes are TRBV7-6 and TRBJ2-7; tentative D call: TRBD1 (6 bases). Germline-derived CDR1 and CDR2 are SGHVS and FNYEAQ. This CDR3 is built from 10 residues. Here the CDR3 reads CVSQGYEQYF. The CDR3 DNA is TGTGTATCCCAGGGGTACGAGCAGTACTTC.

J is TRBJ1-5 and V is TRBV5-1; maybe TRBD1 (5 bases). V dropped 4 bases and J dropped 2 bases, with 16 bases sitting between them. CDR3 length: 16 residues. CDR1 is SGHRS, CDR2 YFSETQ, per germline. CDR3 in DNA: TGCGCCAGCAGCCGCACTGACAGTAGGGGCAATCAGCCCCAGCATTTT. Amino acids: CASSRTDSRGNQPQHF.

The V call is TRBV4-2, the J call TRBJ2-1, with D uncertain. The CDR3 contains 14 residues. V was clipped by 4 bases and J by 7 bases, with 14 bases between them. Germline V gene sequence: CDR1 LGHNA, CDR2 YNFKEQ. This CDR3 reads CASSPFRELNEQFF. CDR3 DNA sequence: TGTGCCAGCAGCCCCTTTAGAGAGCTAAATGAGCAGTTCTTC.

This chain connects TRBV6-5 to TRBJ1-5; D call uncertain. Germline V gene data show CDR1 as MNHEY and CDR2 as SVGAGI. V was trimmed by 0 bases and J by 6 bases, leaving 6 bases between them. CDR3 size: 13 residues. CDR3 region: CASSYSEVQPQHF. For the CDR3, the DNA is TGTGCCAGCAGTTACTCGGAGGTTCAGCCCCAGCATTTT.

The chain is built from TRBV5-6 and TRBJ2-2, with D possibly matching TRBD2 (6 bases). The CDR3 has 16 residues. V was clipped by 0 bases and J by 4 bases, with 13 bases between them. Germline CDR1 and CDR2: SGHDT and YYEEEE. CDR3 region: CASSLVGGLLTGELFF. CDR3 DNA sequence: TGTGCCAGCAGCTTGGTCGGAGGGTTGCTCACCGGGGAGCTGTTTTTT.

V gene TRBV2 combines with J gene TRBJ1-3, with D possibly TRBD1 on 5 matching bases. Germline loops: CDR1 SNHLY, CDR2 FYNNEI. Trimming left V 3 bases short and J 0 bases short, with 12 bases between. The CDR3 totals 16 residues. DNA of the CDR3: TGTGCCAGCAGTGAGCAGGGTTCCAACTCTGGAAACACCATATATTTT. Translation: CASSEQGSNSGNTIYF.

The CDR3 protein is CASGFIPGTGGAWNEKLFF. CDR3 DNA: TGTGCTAGTGGTTTTATCCCCGGGACAGGGGGCGCATGGAATGAAAAACTGTTTTTT. The V and J genes are TRBV12-5 and TRBJ1-4; 12 bases are a match to TRBD1. Germline V gene data show CDR1 as LGHNT and CDR2 as FRNRAP. CDR3 length equals 19 residues. V lost 3 bases and J lost 5; bases outside the gene matches: 13.

V is TRBV4-1 and J is TRBJ2-7; 13 bases map to TRBD2. This CDR3 contains 16 residues. Trimming at V came to 2 bases and at J to 4 bases, leaving 5 bases not matched to a gene. Germline CDR1 is MGHRA and CDR2 is YSYEKL. Here the CDR3 reads CASSQLWTSGRYEQYF. The CDR3, as DNA: TGCGCCAGCAGCCAACTTTGGACTAGCGGGAGATACGAGCAGTACTTC.